The 21 T cell receptor beta chains below were found in one sample sequenced in a study of cytotoxic CD8 clonotypes in ibrutinib-treated CLL. The repertoire was sequenced with immunoSEQ multiplex PCR; TCRdb's copy has only in-frame clones and lacks some. Of roughly 300,000 clones listed, about 72% are singletons. Sequencing was performed on PBMCs, taken at disease progression, from a patient treated with ibrutinib. The origin of the receptors is a human donor with chronic lymphocytic leukemia.

The chain has TRBV28 and TRBJ1-5; no definite D call. Trimming stripped 5 bases from V and 1 base from J, with 18 bases between. CDR3 length equals 17 residues. Germline V CDR1 and CDR2: MDHEN, SYDVKM. This CDR3 is CASSPPKLFGSNQPQHF. The CDR3 nucleotides read TGTGCCAGCAGTCCCCCGAAATTGTTCGGCAGCAATCAGCCCCAGCATTTT.

The chain's CDR3 is CTSSDPGGFRAYEQYF. DNA of the CDR3: TGCACCAGCAGCGATCCAGGGGGGTTTAGGGCCTACGAGCAGTACTTC. This chain connects TRBV1 to TRBJ2-7; no DNA check was done on the table's D call, TRBD1. TRBV1 is described as a pseudogene. The CDR3 extends over 16 amino acids.

This clone showed up just once. The J gene is TRBJ2-5, the V gene TRBV6-5; the D gene could be TRBD1 or TRBD2 (6 bases each). Trimming removed 4 bases from V and 5 bases from J, with 17 bases in between. Germline lookup yields CDR1 MNHEY and CDR2 SVGAGI. The CDR3 is made up of 15 amino acids. The DNA of the CDR3 is TGTGCCAGCAGTTCAGCAAGGCGGAGGGGGGAGACCCAGTACTTC. It is translated as CASSSARRRGETQYF.

The table lists this clone with a few counts. This chain uses TRBV27 with TRBJ1-2; TRBD1 agrees at 7 bases. The V gene's germline CDR1 is MNHEY and CDR2 SMNVEV (reference sequence). CDR3 length equals 15 residues. Trimming removed 7 bases from V and 4 bases from J; junction bases left unmatched: 12. CDR3: CASTPKTGAFYGYTF. DNA of the CDR3: TGTGCCAGCACCCCCAAAACAGGGGCCTTCTATGGCTACACCTTC.

Worth noting for this clone: The junction does not match germline at one end; this may be a read error. V usage is TRBV25-1 and J usage is TRBJ2-7; 12 bases match TRBD2. This CDR3 comprises 16 residues. Germline V gene lookup returns CDR1 MGHDK and CDR2 SYGVNS. The CDR3 region is CASSDPSGRASFEQYF. Here the CDR3 DNA reads TGTGCCAGCAGCGATCCTAGCGGGAGGGCCTCCTTCGAGCAGTACTTC.

This chain joins TRBV5-1 and TRBJ2-4; the D gene could be TRBD1 or TRBD2 (5 bases each). CDR1 and CDR2 (germline): SGHRS, YFSETQ. V was pared by 4 bases and J by 2 bases, with 10 bases between. This CDR3 is built from 14 residues. The CDR3 DNA is TGCGCCAGCAGCCAGGGCGGGTCCAAAAACATTCAGTACTTC. It encodes CASSQGGSKNIQYF.

This clone has only a few counts. The CDR3 region has the DNA TGCAGCGTCGAGGGGGACACAGATACGCAGTATTTT. It yields the protein CSVEGDTDTQYF. The chain links TRBV29-1 to TRBJ2-3, with a weak D call TRBD1 (6 bases). V was trimmed by 6 bases and J by 2 bases, leaving 9 bases between them. Germline CDR1 SQVTM, CDR2 ANQGSEA. The CDR3 has 12 amino acids.

The J gene is TRBJ2-5, the V gene TRBV5-4; D might be TRBD2 (5 bases). The length of the CDR3 is 14 residues. Trimming cost V 3 bases and J 0 bases, with 9 bases left between them. CDR1 and CDR2 (germline): SGHNT, YYREEE (reference sequence). CDR3 residues: CASSWPGNQETQYF. The CDR3 nucleotides are TGTGCCAGCAGCTGGCCGGGAAACCAAGAGACCCAGTACTTC.

This clone has only one observation. This chain connects TRBV7-6 to TRBJ2-7; either TRBD1 or TRBD2 may supply D (5 bases each). The germline V and J ends were trimmed by 3 bases and 5 bases, with 14 bases remaining between them. The germline CDR1 and CDR2 sequences are SGHVS and FNYEAQ. The CDR3 totals 14 residues. CDR3 protein: CASSLGAGGDEQYF. CDR3 nucleotides: TGTGCCAGCAGCTTGGGCGCTGGGGGAGACGAGCAGTACTTC.

The rearrangement joins TRBV5-1 to TRBJ2-3; possible D gene TRBD1, 6 bases. Germline CDR1 is SGHRS and CDR2 is YFSETQ. The CDR3 has 18 residues. Trimming removed 0 bases from V and 0 bases from J, with 17 bases in between. CDR3 nucleotides: TGCGCCAGCAGCTTGGCCCGAGGGACACTCCCTAGCACAGATACGCAGTATTTT. It is translated as CASSLARGTLPSTDTQYF.

The chain joins TRBV9 to TRBJ1-2; 7 bases map to TRBD1. The J segment lost 4 bases and the V segment lost 0 bases, leaving 6 bases of the junction unmatched. CDR3 length: 15 residues. Germline CDR1 SGDLS, CDR2 YYNGEE. CDR3 sequence: CASSVAPGQVYGYTF. The CDR3 region has the DNA TGTGCCAGCAGCGTAGCCCCAGGACAGGTCTATGGCTACACCTTC.

This clone was observed once. V is TRBV10-2 and J is TRBJ2-1, with D unresolved. From germline, CDR1 is WSHSY and CDR2 SAAADI. V shed 6 bases and J shed 0 bases, with 15 bases lying between them. The CDR3 runs to 16 residues. The CDR3 DNA is TGCGCCAGCAGGAGCCCTACGGGTAGCTCCTACAATGAGCAGTTCTTC. Translated: CASRSPTGSSYNEQFF.

The V and J genes are TRBV9 and TRBJ2-7; 8 bases match TRBD1. With V trimmed by 4 bases and J by 2 bases, 17 bases remained unmatched. The CDR3 has 18 amino acids. Germline V gene data show CDR1 as SGDLS and CDR2 as YYNGEE. CDR3 bases: TGTGCCAGCAGCCCCTCCTGGACAGGGATCATTTTACCCTACGAGCAGTACTTC. Its protein product is CASSPSWTGIILPYEQYF. Complete variable domain (other parts from reference TRBV9 and TRBJ2-7): DSGVTQTPKHLITATGQRVTLRCSPRSGDLSVYWYQQSLDQGLQFLIQYYNGEERAKGNILERFSAQQFPDLHSELNLSSLELGDSALYFCASSPSWTGIILPYEQYFGPGTRLTVT.

V is TRBV10-3 and J is TRBJ2-5; 7 bases align to TRBD1. This CDR3 has 14 residues. Trimming at V came to 6 bases and at J to 5 bases, leaving 9 bases not matched to a gene. Germline V CDR1 and CDR2: ENHRY, SYGVKD. This chain's CDR3 is CAISSTGDRETQYF. In DNA, the CDR3 is TGTGCCATCAGCTCCACAGGGGACCGGGAGACCCAGTACTTC.

The chain links TRBV7-3 to TRBJ2-3; 11 bases fit TRBD2. V dropped 5 bases and J dropped 6; count of bases not matched to a gene: 10. The CDR3 contains 16 residues. Germline lookup yields CDR1 SGHTA and CDR2 FQGTGA. CDR3 coding DNA: TGTGCCAGCAGCCCCGACGGGCTAGCGGGGGGTGATACGCAGTATTTT. It translates to CASSPDGLAGGDTQYF.

As regards this clone: Different DNA sequences within this sample yield the same CDR3. This sequence joins TRBV4-1 and TRBJ2-1; no clear D. Trimming cost V 1 base and J 0 bases, with 10 bases left between them. The length of the CDR3 is 16 residues. Germline CDR1 and CDR2: MGHRA and YSYEKL. The CDR3 DNA reads TGCGCCAGCAGCCAAGGCAGAGGTAGCTCCTACAATGAGCAGTTCTTC. Residues: CASSQGRGSSYNEQFF.

This sequence joins TRBV4-1 and TRBJ2-1, with TRBD2 identical over 10 bases. Germline values: CDR1 MGHRA, CDR2 YSYEKL. The CDR3 totals 17 residues. With V trimmed by 3 bases and J by 0 bases, 5 bases remained unmatched. The DNA of the CDR3 is TGCGCCAGCAGCCAGTGGACTAGCGGAAGCTCCTACAATGAGCAGTTCTTC. It codes for CASSQWTSGSSYNEQFF.

The chain joins TRBV7-2 to TRBJ1-1; 9 bases agree with TRBD1. The J segment lost 4 bases and the V segment lost 7 bases, leaving 7 bases of the junction unmatched. The CDR3 spans 14 residues. Germline loops: CDR1 SGHTA, CDR2 FQGNSA. CDR3 sequence reads: CASIRQGGGTEAFF. As DNA, the CDR3 is TGTGCCAGCATCAGACAGGGGGGAGGCACTGAAGCTTTCTTT.

This clone came up a few times. The genes are TRBV5-7 and TRBJ1-2; TRBD1 might be the D (5 bases). TRBV5-7 belongs to the ORF category, with a function that is uncertain. The CDR3 loop spans 13 amino acids. The V end was cut by 2 bases, the J end by 7 bases, with 12 bases between. CDR3 sequence: CASSFGDGFGYTF. CDR3 DNA: TGTGCCAGCAGCTTCGGGGACGGCTTTGGCTACACCTTC.

The V and J genes are TRBV7-9 and TRBJ1-2; 7 bases fit TRBD1. J gave up 8 bases and V 5 bases, and 11 bases lay outside the gene matches. CDR1 is SEHNR and CDR2 is FQNEAQ in the germline V gene (reference sequence). The CDR3 sequence is 14 residues long. The CDR3 region is CASSDVDRVLGYTF. The DNA of the CDR3 is TGTGCCAGCAGCGACGTCGACAGGGTGTTAGGCTACACCTTC.

Remarks on this clone: The junction differs from germline at one of its ends, possibly a read error. CDR3 residues: CAISESRSPNYGYTF. The CDR3 region has the DNA TGTGCCATCAGTGAGTCGAGGTCTCCTAACTATGGCTACACCTTC. V is TRBV6-1 and J is TRBJ1-2; D is undetermined. Germline V gives CDR1 MNHNS, CDR2 SASEGT. The CDR3 has 15 residues.